This T cell receptor beta chain was captured by sequencing in a study of T cells in Graves' hyperthyroidism and ophthalmopathy. Study-wide results and caveats: Most clonotypes expanded in thyroid above 0.001 were likewise present in blood.

In patients aged 18 to 65, hyperthyroidism was newly diagnosed, with duration under 2 months. Pregnant or lactating patients were excluded, as were those with uncontrolled infection or other autoimmune disease. RNA transcripts provided the source from which TCR beta CDR3 regions were amplified. HTBI primers were employed in a first-round RT-PCR of the TCR CDR3. TCRdb recomputed calls from the multiplex PCR reads with MiXCR, one row per CDR3 protein. The sample includes a few hundred thousand distinct CDR3 sequences, approximately 14% seen only once; the top ten take 15% to 20%. This clonotype occurred many times. What it binds is not known. CDR1 and CDR2 (germline): SGDLS, YYNGEE. Between the trimmed V and J ends, which lost 4 bases and 3 bases, there was a span of 17 bases. CDR3 size: 16 residues.

The J gene is TRBJ2-1, the V gene TRBV9; possibly TRBD1 for D (6 bases). The TCR originated in a woman aged 18-29 years with Graves' hyperthyroidism. Sequencing was carried out using blood. The CDR3 loop reads CASSLTTGHLYNEQFF. In DNA form, the CDR3 reads TGTGCCAGCAGCCTAACAACGGGACACCTCTACAATGAGCAGTTCTTC.